Included here is one T cell receptor beta chain sequence, with context. What it binds is not known. This CDR3 contains 12 residues. Germline CDR1 SQVTM, CDR2 ANQGSEA. V was shortened by 4 bases and J by 7 bases, with 11 bases between the two germline ends. This sample stems from a study of T cell responses to AZD1222 COVID-19 vaccine. Data came from immunoSEQ multiplex PCR; TCRdb stores just in-frame clones and leaves some out. This sample has 100,000 to 120,000 clones; about 87% occur once, and the top ten carry approximately 6.9%. General study results and limits: CD4 TCRs covered the whole spike, strongest at regions 160-218 and 743-854.

The study pooled second doses at about 4 or about 12 weeks. This sequence originates from an adult who received the AZD1222 COVID-19 vaccine. This chain uses TRBV29-1 with TRBJ1-5; weak D call: TRBD1 (5 bases). The sequences come from peripheral blood, collected 28 days after the second AZD1222 dose. CDR3 DNA: TGCAGCGTTGGAGGGGATCTACAGCCCCAGCATTTT. Amino acids: CSVGGDLQPQHF.